This T cell receptor beta chain was profiled in a study of CD8 T cells in ankylosing spondylitis. Notes on the study in general: Certain motif variants had earlier been reported in reactive arthritis synovial fluid and blood. Ankylosing spondylitis blood appeared to be characterized by a TCR beta motif of several highly homologous variants. The study looked at matched synovial fluid samples from ankylosing spondylitis patients. Disease-linked clones were reported to be significantly enriched there. CD8+ cells made up the disease-linked clones, which were relatively rare in peripheral blood.

With molecular barcodes, quantitative 5'-RACE was used to make the TCR beta libraries. One entry per CDR3 protein, called by TCRdb with MiXCR from the 5' RACE reads. The sample includes under 950,000 distinct CDR3 sequences, around a fifth seen only once; the top ten take 15% to 20%. Per the germline V gene, CDR1 is SGHAT and CDR2 is FQDESV (reference sequence). The length of the CDR3 is 14 residues. Trimming took 4 bases from V and 4 from J; bases not matched to a gene: 6. Points on this clonotype: The antigen is not known.

The chain has TRBV11-1 and TRBJ2-5; 7 nucleotides line up with TRBD1. The sequence was collected from a male donor with ankylosing spondylitis. The specimen sequenced was blood, either unsorted or a sorted T cell fraction (not recorded which). The CDR3 DNA sequence: TGTGCCAGCAGCTCGACAGGGTCAGGAGAGACCCAGTACTTC. It translates to CASSSTGSGETQYF.